This T cell receptor beta chain derives from a study of T cell repertoires in aging, cancer and after chemotherapy. Whole-study context: Over several months to years, re-sampled healthy donor repertoires clearly shared clones. Whole-study findings and limits: Median generation probability rose over the chemotherapy interval in each cancer cohort, suggesting rebound thymic output.

This CDR3 is built from 13 residues. V gave up 0 bases and J gave up 7 bases, with 7 bases separating them. CDR1 and CDR2 from the germline V gene are WNHNN and SYGVQD (reference sequence). Details on this clonotype: Its matching antigen is unknown.

Rearranged V-D-J TRB sequences were amplified with a mixed TRB-A/B primer pool. TCRdb used MiXCR to reprocess the multiplex PCR reads, holding one entry per CDR3 protein. The data contain approximately 3,000 distinct CDR3 sequences, approximately 25% of them singletons. The template was genomic DNA from peripheral blood, not RNA. The gene calls are TRBV10-1 and TRBJ2-1; D is possibly TRBD2 (5 bases). The source is a human donor in good health. Sequencing was performed on blood. In DNA form, the CDR3 reads TGCGCCAGCAGTGAGTCGCGGGCGAATGAGCAGTTCTTC. Its translation is CASSESRANEQFF.